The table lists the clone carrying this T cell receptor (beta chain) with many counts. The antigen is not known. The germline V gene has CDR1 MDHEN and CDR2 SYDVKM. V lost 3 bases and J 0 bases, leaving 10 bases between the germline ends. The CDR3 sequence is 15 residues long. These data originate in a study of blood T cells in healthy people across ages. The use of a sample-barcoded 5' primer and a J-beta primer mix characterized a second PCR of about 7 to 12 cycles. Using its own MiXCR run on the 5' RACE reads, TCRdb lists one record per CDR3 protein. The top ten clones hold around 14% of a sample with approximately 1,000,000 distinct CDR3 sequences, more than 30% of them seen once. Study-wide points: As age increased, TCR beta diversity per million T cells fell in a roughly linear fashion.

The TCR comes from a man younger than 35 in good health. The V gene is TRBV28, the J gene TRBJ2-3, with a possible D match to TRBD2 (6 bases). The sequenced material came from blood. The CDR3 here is CASSLEGLSTDTQYF. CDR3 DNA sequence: TGTGCCAGCAGTTTGGAGGGACTCAGCACAGATACGCAGTATTTT.